This T cell receptor beta chain originates from a study of blood T cell repertoires in COVID-19. Germline CDR1 and CDR2: LGHDT and YNNKEL (reference sequence). V lost 9 bases, J lost 5 bases, and 14 bases stayed unmatched. There are 15 residues in the CDR3. The authors' processing: Amplification with reference gene primers provided the estimates of nucleated cell counts. Sequencing used immunoSEQ multiplex PCR; TCRdb keeps in-frame clones, though not all of them. For V, J and clone size, that table is used; D and trimming come from the DNA. The sample shows approximately 100,000 clones, roughly nine tenths of them seen only once.

This chain uses TRBV3-1 (or the pseudogene TRBV3-2) with TRBJ1-1; 8 nucleotides align to TRBD1. The receptor comes from a man between 65 and 80 years old with acute or convalescent COVID-19. The sample consisted of peripheral blood. The CDR3 DNA follows: TGTGCCAGTACGGACAGGGCTTCCCTCGGGACTGAAGCTTTCTTT. This codes for CASTDRASLGTEAFF.